Shown below are 26 T cell receptor beta chains from a single sample sequenced in a study of T cell repertoires in cytomegalovirus infection. One entry per CDR3 protein, called by TCRdb with MiXCR from the reads. The profile shows just over 150,000 distinct CDR3 sequences, about 20% of them singletons. The material sequenced was PBMCs. The receptors were gathered from a human donor in good health (CMV status not recorded). Some clones in this sample may be carry-over from other donors' samples.

This rearrangement joins TRBV27 to TRBJ2-2; no clear D. The V gene's germline CDR1 is MNHEY and CDR2 SMNVEV (reference sequence). The CDR3 is 15 amino acids. With 5 bases removed from V and 6 bases from J, the gap between germline ends came to 16 bases. The CDR3 DNA sequence: TGTGCCAGCAGTGGAACGTGGGGAAGGGCCGGGGAGCTGTTTTTT. As protein: CASSGTWGRAGELFF.

This clonotype was seen at least ten times. CDR3 protein: CAISESHTPYEQYF. CDR3 DNA sequence: TGTGCCATCAGTGAGTCTCATACACCCTACGAGCAGTACTTC. The rearrangement uses TRBV10-3 and TRBJ2-7; no clear D. The CDR3 sequence is 14 residues long. Trimming took off 0 bases at V and 2 bases at J, with 8 bases between the two ends. CDR1 is ENHRY and CDR2 is SYGVKD in the germline V gene.

This clonotype appeared a few times. The chain couples TRBV29-1 to TRBJ1-2, with a weak D call TRBD1 (5 bases). CDR1 and CDR2 from the germline V gene are SQVTM and ANQGSEA. Trimming took off 0 bases at V and 4 bases at J, with 9 bases between the two ends. CDR3 length: 13 amino acids. In DNA, the CDR3 is TGCAGCGTTGAAGAGAACAGGATCTATGGCTACACCTTC. Protein sequence: CSVEENRIYGYTF.

V and J are TRBV6-1 and TRBJ2-3; perhaps TRBD1 as D (6 bases). The CDR3 sequence is 15 residues long. Per the germline V gene, CDR1 is MNHNS and CDR2 is SASEGT. V was clipped by 7 bases and J by 3 bases, with 17 bases between them. The CDR3 bases are TGTGCCAGCACTCGGACAACCCAGGGGACAGATACGCAGTATTTT. Residues: CASTRTTQGTDTQYF.

The table lists this clonotype with a count of one. The chain is built from TRBV28 and TRBJ2-7; TRBD2 matches 14 bases. The CDR3 spans 17 residues. Looked up from germline, CDR1 is MDHEN and CDR2 is SYDVKM. With 4 bases clipped from V and 0 bases from J, the junction kept 5 bases outside the gene matches. The CDR3 DNA reads TGTGCCAGCAGTTCCCCTGGACTAGCGGGGGGCTCCTACGAGCAGTACTTC. Translated, it gives CASSSPGLAGGSYEQYF.

This clonotype showed up just a few times. The V call is TRBV11-2, the J call TRBJ2-7; D gene ambiguous. V lost 1 base and J lost 3, with 4 bases in between. The germline V gene encodes CDR1 SGHAT and CDR2 FQNNGV. This CDR3 contains 12 residues. The CDR3 region is CASSLGHYEQYF. CDR3 bases: TGTGCCAGCAGCTTAGGCCACTACGAGCAGTACTTC.

This chain connects TRBV20-1 to TRBJ2-1; 9 positions match TRBD2. This CDR3 is 14 amino acids long. The germline CDR1 and CDR2 sequences are DFQATT and SNEGSKA (reference sequence). J gave up 8 bases and V 3 bases, and 8 bases lay outside the gene matches. CDR3 bases: TGCAGTGCTAGTAGCGGGAGATTGACCGATGAGCAGTTCTTC. Protein product: CSASSGRLTDEQFF.

This clonotype has more than one count but fewer than ten. The chain uses TRBV6-4 and TRBJ1-1; D is unresolved. Deletions cut 7 bases from V and 1 base from J, with 16 bases between. The CDR3 has 15 amino acids. CDR1 is MRHNA, CDR2 SNTAGT, per germline. CDR3 protein: CASIWIDGPNTEAFF. DNA of the CDR3: TGTGCCAGCATATGGATCGACGGACCGAACACTGAAGCTTTCTTT.

This clonotype was counted between two and nine times. V gene TRBV29-1 combines with J gene TRBJ2-5; D tentatively fits TRBD1 or TRBD2 (6 bases each). Germline V lookup: CDR1 SQVTM, CDR2 ANQGSEA. Trimming took 0 bases from V and 2 from J, leaving 16 bases between them. This CDR3 is built from 16 residues. In DNA, the CDR3 is TGCAGCGTTGAAGATCCGGGGGCGAGGATACAAGAGACCCAGTACTTC. Translating gives CSVEDPGARIQETQYF.

This clonotype was recorded many times. The chain employs TRBV7-2 and TRBJ2-7; D is ambiguous. The length of the CDR3 is 12 residues. Between the trimmed V and J ends, which lost 6 bases and 5 bases, there was a span of 11 bases. Per germline, CDR1 SGHTA and CDR2 FQGNSA. The CDR3 DNA reads TGTGCCAGCAGTTCCCAAAGGGACGAGCAGTACTTC. Translation: CASSSQRDEQYF.

J is TRBJ2-5 and V is TRBV20-1, with 8 bases matching TRBD1. This CDR3 has 15 amino acids. V trimming: 6 bases; J trimming: 5 bases; junction bases outside the gene matches: 14. Germline V CDR1 and CDR2: DFQATT, SNEGSKA (reference sequence). CDR3 residues: CSAQLPGGPPETQYF. CDR3 coding DNA: TGCAGTGCCCAGCTCCCAGGGGGCCCTCCGGAGACCCAGTACTTC.

The chain joins TRBV10-3 to TRBJ2-3, with TRBD2 matching over 7 bases. The germline CDR1 and CDR2 sequences are ENHRY and SYGVKD. CDR3 length: 17 residues. V gave up 5 bases and J gave up 4 bases; unmatched junction bases: 15. The CDR3 DNA reads as TGTGCCATCAGTCAGAAACGTGGGGGGGATAATGCAGATACGCAGTATTTT. This gives the protein CAISQKRGGDNADTQYF.

The gene calls are TRBV6-1 and TRBJ2-1; 8 bases map to TRBD2. Germline CDR1 is MNHNS and CDR2 is SASEGT. This CDR3 contains 15 residues. With V trimmed by 5 bases and J by 8 bases, 11 bases remained unmatched. In nucleotides, the CDR3 is TGTGCCAGCAGTAGCGGGAGACGAAGGGGGGATGAGCAGTTCTTC. Its protein is CASSSGRRRGDEQFF.

The DNA of the CDR3 is TGTGCCATCAGTGAGGAGGCAGTTGAGCAGTACTTC. Translating it yields CAISEEAVEQYF. This chain joins TRBV10-3 and TRBJ2-7; D unresolved. The V end was cut by 2 bases, the J end by 7 bases, with 9 bases between. CDR1 and CDR2 from the germline V gene are ENHRY and SYGVKD. There are 12 residues in the CDR3.

The CDR3 coding sequence is TGCGCCAGCAGCTTGCAGGGGCAAAATGAAAAACTGTTTTTT. Translated, it gives CASSLQGQNEKLFF. This chain joins TRBV5-1 and TRBJ1-4, with D possibly TRBD1 on 6 matching bases. This CDR3 comprises 14 residues. From germline, CDR1 is SGHRS and CDR2 YFSETQ. Trimming left V 1 base short and J 5 bases short, with 9 bases between.

This sequence joins TRBV28 and TRBJ2-7; D not resolved. V was shortened by 1 base and J by 4 bases, with 5 bases between the two germline ends. This CDR3 region has 12 residues. Germline CDR1 is MDHEN and CDR2 is SYDVKM. DNA for the CDR3: TGTGCCAGCAGTTTATATGTTTACGAGCAGTACTTC. It yields the protein CASSLYVYEQYF.

This clonotype was counted between two and nine times. The chain employs TRBV6-1 and TRBJ2-1; D is undetermined. Germline values: CDR1 MNHNS, CDR2 SASEGT. V gave up 2 bases and J gave up 0 bases, with 8 bases separating them. The CDR3 sequence is 15 residues long. In DNA, the CDR3 is TGTGCCAGCAGTGAAAACAGAGGCTCCTACAATGAGCAGTTCTTC. Translating gives CASSENRGSYNEQFF.

This CDR3 is CSARAGGRTDTQYF. The DNA for the CDR3 is TGCAGTGCTAGGGCAGGAGGGAGGACAGATACGCAGTATTTT. This chain uses TRBV20-1 with TRBJ2-3; D perhaps matches TRBD2 (6 bases). Germline CDR1 and CDR2: DFQATT and SNEGSKA (reference sequence). CDR3 length equals 14 residues. Trimming stripped 3 bases from V and 3 bases from J, with 13 bases between.

The chain employs TRBV6-2 or TRBV6-3 and TRBJ2-5, with TRBD2 identical over 8 bases. Germline assignment: CDR1 MNHEY and CDR2 SVGEGT. V was clipped by 0 bases and J by 5 bases; unmatched bases: 5. This CDR3 is 15 amino acids long. The CDR3 DNA is TGTGCCAGCAGTTACTCGTGGGCTAGCGGGGAGACCCAGTACTTC. Encoded protein: CASSYSWASGETQYF.

This clonotype was found a few times. The chain links TRBV12-3 or TRBV12-4 to TRBJ2-1, with D uncertain. This CDR3 is 15 amino acids long. Trimming removed 6 bases at V and 6 bases at J, with 18 bases between. The CDR3 reads CASSPRKERGNEQFF. For the CDR3, the DNA is TGTGCCAGCAGCCCAAGAAAAGAGCGCGGCAATGAGCAGTTCTTC.

This clonotype turned up a few times. V and J are TRBV5-4 and TRBJ2-1; TRBD2 matches 8 bases. The CDR3 has 15 amino acids. CDR1 and CDR2 from the germline V gene are SGHNT and YYREEE (reference sequence). J gave up 5 bases and V 4 bases, and 8 bases lay outside the gene matches. CDR3 in amino acids: CASSPAGEFHNEQFF. The DNA of the CDR3 is TGTGCCAGCAGCCCAGCGGGAGAATTCCACAATGAGCAGTTCTTC.

The chain uses TRBV18 and TRBJ2-3; maybe TRBD2 (6 bases). V was clipped by 3 bases and J by 2 bases, with 12 bases between them. Germline CDR1 and CDR2: KGHSH and LQKENI. The CDR3 consists of 15 residues. The CDR3 bases are TGTGCCAGCTCACCCGTTGGAGGGGACACAGATACGCAGTATTTT. Protein: CASSPVGGDTDTQYF.

J is TRBJ2-1 and V is TRBV2; 10 bases are shared with TRBD2. Germline CDR1 is SNHLY and CDR2 is FYNNEI. The CDR3 extends over 17 amino acids. The ends lost 3 bases at V and 4 bases at J; junction bases unmatched: 9. In DNA, the CDR3 is TGTGCCAGCAGTGATTCCTCACTAGCGGGGAAATACAATGAGCAGTTCTTC. This sequence encodes CASSDSSLAGKYNEQFF.

This clonotype has only a few counts. This rearrangement joins TRBV28 to TRBJ2-4; D is possibly TRBD1 (5 bases). Looked up from germline, CDR1 is MDHEN and CDR2 is SYDVKM. The germline V and J ends were trimmed by 6 bases and 0 bases, with 15 bases remaining between them. The CDR3 is made up of 16 amino acids. The CDR3 DNA follows: TGTGCCAGCAGACCGACAGTTCTCTTAGCCAAAAACATTCAGTACTTC. Its translation is CASRPTVLLAKNIQYF.

The chain couples TRBV7-6 to TRBJ2-7; D gene ambiguous. Germline V gene lookup returns CDR1 SGHVS and CDR2 FNYEAQ. V was cut by 3 bases and J by 4 bases, with 13 bases left in between. The CDR3 consists of 14 residues. The CDR3 loop reads CASSLGRGVYEQYF. For the CDR3, the DNA is TGTGCCAGCAGCTTGGGAAGAGGTGTGTACGAGCAGTACTTC.

A word on this clonotype: A read error may explain this, as a much larger clone is one base away. The chain carries TRBV5-4 and TRBJ1-1; no clear D. The CDR3 contains 14 residues. Germline V lookup: CDR1 SGHNT, CDR2 YYREEE (reference sequence). Trimming took 0 bases from V and 0 from J, leaving 6 bases between them. This chain's CDR3 is CASSLEQMNTEAFF. Here the CDR3 DNA reads TGTGCCAGCAGCTTGGAACAGATGAACACTGAAGCTTTCTTT.